This TCR beta chain emerged from a study of blood T cell repertoires in COVID-19. The overall study: COVID-19 samples collected from the United States, Italy and Spain covered acute and convalescent phases. T cells, B-cell-depleted T cells, or PBMCs supplied cDNA or gDNA.

The germline gives CDR1 SGHTA, CDR2 FQGNSA. The J segment lost 4 bases and the V segment lost 2 bases, leaving 6 bases of the junction unmatched. The CDR3 is 15 amino acids. Study processing details: It was from reference gene primer amplification that nucleated cell counts were estimated. Profiling relied on immunoSEQ multiplex PCR, and the TCRdb table lists in-frame clones only, not all of them. V, J and clone size were drawn from that table, and D and trimming were deduced from the DNA. The sample consists of over 100,000 clones, more than 75% of them appearing once. This chain links TRBV7-2 with TRBJ2-5, with 8 nucleotides matching TRBD1. This clonotype originated in a man in his 60s with active or convalescent COVID-19. The sample consisted of peripheral blood. CDR3 sequence reads: CASSLRTGTGETQYF. DNA of the CDR3: TGTGCCAGCAGCTTAAGGACAGGGACGGGAGAGACCCAGTACTTC.